This T cell receptor beta chain was captured in a study of CXCR3-negative and CXCR3-positive naive CD8 T cells. This CDR3 is built from 13 residues. The germline V gene encodes CDR1 MRHNA and CDR2 SNTAGT. Worth noting for this clonotype: Antigen specificity is unknown.

It was by 5' RACE with UMI labels that the TRB cDNA libraries were prepared. From the 5' RACE reads, TCRdb lists one entry per CDR3 protein and no DNA. Here the sample table reports 84,000 or so distinct CDR3 sequences. Study conclusions and caveats: Naive subsets did not differ in surface CD5, and TRB CDR3 properties served to infer TCR strength. TRB CDR3s of CXCR3-positive naive cells were more hydrophobic than those of CXCR3-negative naive cells.

The chain uses TRBV6-4 and TRBJ2-1; lacking DNA, the TRBD1 call made by TCRdb goes unchecked. This sequence originates from a human donor in good health. Some clones in this sample may be carry-over from other donors' samples. Specimen: naive CXCR3+ CD8+ T cells from blood. Specified subset: CD45RO-CCR7+CD27+CD95- naive CD8+ T cells expressing CXCR3 (TNR3+). The CDR3 loop reads CATPGTHMGEQFF.